This T cell receptor (beta chain) was profiled in a study of shared clonotypes between healthy human individuals. At the level of the study: Plates per donor: three CD4 naive, three CD4 memory, two CD8 naive, one CD8 memory.

To note about this clone: What it recognizes is unknown.

This CDR3 contains 14 residues. Trimming cost V 10 bases and J 3 bases; bases outside gene matches: 11. The germline CDR1 and CDR2 sequences are SGHAT and FQNNGV. Naive CD8 cells, CD45RO-negative and positively selected for CCR7, excluded terminally differentiated effector memory CD45RA+ cells. There were only Caucasian adults among the donors, and all lived in Nashville, Tennessee. Using immunoSEQ multiplex PCR, the repertoire was profiled, and TCRdb retains in-frame clones only, with some absent. The sample lists under 2,000,000 clones; just under 95% were seen once. Study observations and caveats: Non-shared clonotypes were found to have lower generation probabilities than the clonotypes that were shared by all four of the sorted-subset donors. Naive CD4 clonotypes overlapped across a few donors at roughly 4.5%.

The receptor's source is a man in his late teens or twenties in good health. J is TRBJ2-7 and V is TRBV11-2; TRBD1 matches at 8 bases. Sequencing was performed on naive CD8+ T cells sorted from blood. In nucleotides, the CDR3 is TGTGCCACATCCTTTGGGACAGGCGACTACGAGCAGTACTTC. This gives the protein CATSFGTGDYEQYF. Looking up the rest from reference TRBV11-2 and TRBJ2-7 gives the full variable domain: EAGVAQSPRYKIIEKRQSVAFWCNPISGHATLYWYQQILGQGPKLLIQFQNNGVVDDSQLPKDRFSAERLKGVDSTLKIQPAKLEDSAVYLCATSFGTGDYEQYFGPGTRLTVT.